This TCR beta chain originates from a study of immune heterogeneity within non-small cell lung tumors. Study summary: Tumor histology was classified as squamous cell carcinoma in a few cases, non-squamous carcinoma in ten to eleven and not otherwise specified in 1.

Each sample used about 650 ng of genomic DNA from bulk tumor tissue. Several biopsies were collected from each primary tumor during surgery. They were spaced as far apart as possible within the tumor mass. Patients underwent curative surgery for untreated, newly diagnosed non-small cell lung cancer. A first 10-cycle multiplex round used 32 V-gene and 13 J-gene primers on TCR beta CDR3. TCRdb fed the multiplex PCR reads into MiXCR, producing one record per CDR3 protein. The table lists 20,000 to 25,000 distinct CDR3 sequences, 25% to 30% of them singletons. This clonotype was counted at least ten times. V trimming: 4 bases; J trimming: 7 bases; junction bases outside the gene matches: 12. Germline CDR1 reads LGHDT; CDR2 reads YNNKEL (reference sequence). The CDR3 extends over 17 amino acids.

This TCR was sampled from a man aged 35-49 years with non-small cell lung cancer. Specimen: lung tumor tissue. The chain couples TRBV3-1 to TRBJ2-3; TRBD2 matches 12 bases. For the CDR3, the DNA is TGTGCCAGCAGCCCCTTCATTCTAGCGGGAGGGCCACATACGCAGTATTTT. This sequence encodes CASSPFILAGGPHTQYF.